The sequence of this T cell receptor (beta chain) was determined in a study of vaccination effects on CD4 cells after COVID-19. The germline V gene encodes CDR1 SNHLY and CDR2 FYNNEI. CDR3 length equals 15 residues. Trimming at V came to 2 bases and at J to 7 bases, leaving 6 bases not matched to a gene. As for this clone: Its matching antigen is unknown.

ViraFEST expansion of antigen-specific CD4+ T cells with viral peptide pools preceded sequencing. Once cultured for 9 to 11 days, the cells underwent separation to obtain CD4+ T cells. A positive SARS-CoV-2 PCR test fell between March and December 2020. The table came from immunoSEQ multiplex PCR; TCRdb's copy has only in-frame clones and leaves some out. The table includes approximately 26,000 clones, roughly two thirds detected once. The sequencing here drew on CD4+ T cells from PBMCs cultured with SARS-CoV-2 spike peptides, taken before COVID-19 vaccination. The TCR was taken from a human donor who had a prior SARS-CoV-2 infection. The chain carries TRBV2 and TRBJ2-3; 10 positions agree with TRBD2. This CDR3 reads CASSEISGGQYTQYF. CDR3 in DNA: TGTGCCAGCAGTGAAATTAGCGGGGGGCAATATACGCAGTATTTT.